The next 9 T cell receptor beta chains were all read from a single sample in a study of PD-L1 blockade in urothelial cancer. Indicated time point: peripheral blood 6 weeks after treatment start. The assay was immunoSEQ multiplex PCR, and TCRdb's table has in-frame clones only and misses some. Among approximately 91,000 clones listed, over 65% were seen once. The sequencing here drew on PBMCs, taken around atezolizumab (anti-PD-L1) treatment. The receptor source for this set is a man in his 70s with urothelial cancer.

The chain carries TRBV10-3 and TRBJ1-1, with D maybe TRBD1 (5 bases). Trimming left V 6 bases short and J 5 bases short, with 13 bases between. This CDR3 region has 13 residues. From germline, CDR1 is ENHRY and CDR2 SYGVKD. CDR3 in amino acids: CAIRRARGTEAFF. The CDR3, as DNA: TGTGCCATCAGGAGGGCGCGGGGGACTGAAGCTTTCTTT.

The chain employs TRBV6-1 and TRBJ1-2, with TRBD1 matching over 7 bases. V trimming: 3 bases; J trimming: 1 base; junction bases outside the gene matches: 5. The CDR3 covers 15 residues. The germline V gene has CDR1 MNHNS and CDR2 SASEGT. CDR3 nucleotides: TGTGCCAGCAGTGAGGGGGGACAGATTAACTATGGCTACACCTTC. Amino acids: CASSEGGQINYGYTF.

With regard to this clone: Within the sample, other DNA sequences also encode this same CDR3. This chain connects TRBV6-6 to TRBJ1-1; TRBD1 matches 10 bases. The CDR3 loop spans 14 amino acids. Germline V gene sequence: CDR1 MNHNY, CDR2 SVGAGI (reference sequence). The V segment lost 5 bases and the J segment 1 base; nucleotides outside the gene matches: 1. For the CDR3, the DNA is TGTGCCAGCAGTAGGACAGGGGGGAACACTGAAGCTTTCTTT. Translation gives CASSRTGGNTEAFF.

In its sample, this clone was seen once. The chain combines TRBV12-5 with TRBJ2-1; possible D gene TRBD1, 6 bases. Between the trimmed V and J ends, which lost 6 bases and 8 bases, there was a span of 14 bases. Germline V gene data show CDR1 as LGHNT and CDR2 as FRNRAP. The CDR3 has 13 residues. The CDR3 nucleotides are TGTGCTAGTGGGTGGACAGAAAGGGATGAGCAGTTCTTC. Translated, it gives CASGWTERDEQFF.

The rearrangement uses TRBV30 and TRBJ2-2; a possible D gene is TRBD2 (6 bases). CDR1 GTSNPN and CDR2 SVGIG come from the germline V gene (reference sequence). This CDR3 has 17 amino acids. Trimming cost V 1 base and J 0 bases, with 15 bases left between them. In nucleotides, the CDR3 is TGTGCCTGGAGTGCTCCGCGCGGGACCCCGAACACCGGGGAGCTGTTTTTT. Its translation: CAWSAPRGTPNTGELFF.

The chain links TRBV15 to TRBJ2-1; 9 nucleotides match TRBD2. V shed 4 bases and J 5 bases; nucleotides not matched to a gene: 3. CDR1 is LNHNV, CDR2 YYDKDF, per germline (reference sequence). The CDR3 loop spans 14 amino acids. The CDR3 DNA reads as TGTGCCACCAGCACAGGACTAGCGAACAATGAGCAGTTCTTC. This gives the protein CATSTGLANNEQFF.

This chain joins TRBV10-3 and TRBJ1-2; the D is unclear. CDR3 length: 15 amino acids. The germline V and J ends were trimmed by 4 bases and 1 base, with 13 bases remaining between them. Germline V gene lookup returns CDR1 ENHRY and CDR2 SYGVKD. The CDR3 DNA reads TGTGCCATCAGTGGAACAGCCGACCTTAACTATGGCTACACCTTC. Translation gives CAISGTADLNYGYTF.

In its sample, this clone was seen a few times. The V gene is TRBV5-5, the J gene TRBJ2-2; D may be TRBD1 (6 bases). V was trimmed by 4 bases and J by 3 bases, leaving 13 bases between them. Germline V gene data show CDR1 as SGHKS and CDR2 as YYEKEE (reference sequence). CDR3 size: 15 residues. The CDR3 region has the DNA TGTGCCAGCAGCACCGACAGGTTCGACACCGGGGAGCTGTTTTTT. This encodes CASSTDRFDTGELFF.

The V gene is TRBV19, the J gene TRBJ1-1, with D perhaps TRBD1 (5 bases). The CDR3 has 16 residues. The V gene lost 3 bases and the J gene lost 1 base, with 15 bases spanning the gap. Germline V gives CDR1 LNHDA, CDR2 SQIVND (reference sequence). The DNA for the CDR3 is TGTGCCAGTAGTATTGGGCAGGGCGAGGCGAACACTGAAGCTTTCTTT. The encoded protein is CASSIGQGEANTEAFF.